This T cell receptor beta chain was sequenced for a study of molecular identifiers for immune sequencing clone quantification. Whole-study results and caveats: Clones above 20 RNA copies contained over 99% of effector molecules but under 1% of naive ones.

The V end was cut by 8 bases, the J end by 3 bases, with 15 bases between. This CDR3 comprises 14 residues. Germline CDR1 is SEHNR and CDR2 is FQNEAQ (reference sequence). TCRdb fed the PCR reads into MiXCR, producing one record per CDR3 protein. The table records 490,000 or so distinct CDR3 sequences, around 21% of them present only once. As to this clonotype: Its matching antigen is unknown.

The clonotype comes from a human donor in good health. Some libraries in this study had Jurkat cell RNA spiked in. The sample taken for sequencing was naive CD8+ T cells from blood, with Jurkat cell RNA spiked in. Subset in this sample: FACS-sorted CD8+CD4-CCR7+CD45RA+ naive T cells. The V and J genes are TRBV7-9 and TRBJ2-3, with D possibly matching TRBD1 (6 bases). CDR3 residues: CASGQGQRTDTQYF. The DNA for the CDR3 is TGTGCCAGCGGACAAGGACAGAGAACAGATACGCAGTATTTT.